The 16 T cell receptor beta chains given below trace back to one sample, sequenced in a study of Graves' ophthalmopathy and Graves' hyperthyroidism. CDR3 regions of TCR beta were amplified from RNA transcripts. A first-round RT-PCR used HTBI primers, followed by a second-round multiplex PCR. TCRdb used MiXCR to reprocess the multiplex PCR reads, holding one entry per CDR3 protein. In the table there are roughly 400,000 distinct CDR3 sequences, about a sixth of which are singletons. Input material: peripheral blood. These receptors were collected from an adult woman with stable Graves' hyperthyroidism.

This clonotype rates as medium-sized (0.01 to 0.1%). The chain recombines TRBV6-5 with TRBJ1-2; the D gene is possibly TRBD1 (5 bases). CDR1 MNHEY and CDR2 SVGAGI come from the germline V gene. Trimming took 5 bases from V and 4 from J, leaving 17 bases between them. The CDR3 is 15 residues long. This CDR3 reads CASSVDSNGGYGYTF. CDR3 coding DNA: TGTGCCAGCAGTGTAGACAGTAACGGCGGCTATGGCTACACCTTC.

The rearrangement joins TRBV7-8 to TRBJ2-5; the D call may be TRBD1 or TRBD2 (6 bases each). The V gene lost 1 base and the J gene lost 1 base, with 13 bases spanning the gap. In germline, CDR1 is SGHVS, CDR2 FQNEAQ. The CDR3 spans 16 residues. The CDR3 is CASSLVQGGTQETQYF. In DNA form, the CDR3 reads TGTGCCAGCAGCTTAGTACAGGGCGGGACCCAAGAGACCCAGTACTTC.

Only a few counts were recorded for this clonotype. A much larger clone differs from this one at a single base, so this may be a read error. J is TRBJ2-2 and V is TRBV4-1; no clear D. This CDR3 has 15 residues. Germline CDR1 MGHRA, CDR2 YSYEKL. V was clipped by 1 base and J by 1 base, with 7 bases between them. CDR3 DNA sequence: TGCGCCAGCAGCCAAGGGGCAGGGAACACCGGGGAGCTGTTTTTT. As protein: CASSQGAGNTGELFF.

This clonotype was seen many times. The chain couples TRBV4-1 to TRBJ2-7; TRBD1 matches 7 bases. CDR3 length equals 15 residues. Losses at the gene ends were 0 bases for V and 5 bases for J; bases not matched to a gene: 7. Germline assignment: CDR1 MGHRA and CDR2 YSYEKL. CDR3 DNA: TGCGCCAGCAGCCAAGAAGAGGGGGCGCGGAACGAGCAGTACTTC. Protein product: CASSQEEGARNEQYF.

This clonotype has at least ten counts. The chain carries TRBV28 and TRBJ1-1; possible D gene TRBD1, 5 bases. V was pared by 3 bases and J by 0 bases, with 17 bases between. CDR3 length: 17 residues. Germline values: CDR1 MDHEN, CDR2 SYDVKM. The CDR3, as DNA: TGTGCCAGCAGTTTGGGACTTTTGATTCGCATGAACACTGAAGCTTTCTTT. Amino acids: CASSLGLLIRMNTEAFF.

The V gene is TRBV6-5, the J gene TRBJ1-1; D is ambiguous. Trimming pared 7 bases from V and 7 bases from J, leaving 13 bases between. CDR1 MNHEY and CDR2 SVGAGI come from the germline V gene. The CDR3 extends over 12 amino acids. This CDR3 is CASISLGLEAFF. The CDR3 DNA follows: TGTGCCAGCATTAGCCTAGGGCTTGAAGCTTTCTTT.

The table lists this clonotype with many counts. The genes are TRBV7-9 and TRBJ2-7, with a weak D call TRBD1 (6 bases). The CDR3 runs to 15 residues. Germline assignment: CDR1 SEHNR and CDR2 FQNEAQ (reference sequence). V lost 5 bases and J 2 bases, leaving 16 bases between the germline ends. The CDR3 DNA is TGTGCCAGCAGCCCCCTTTCCGGACAGACCTACGAGCAGTACTTC. Translation: CASSPLSGQTYEQYF.

The V and J genes are TRBV19 and TRBJ1-2; possibly TRBD1 for D (5 bases). Trimming took off 5 bases at V and 8 bases at J, with 15 bases between the two ends. The CDR3 has 13 amino acids. Germline CDR1 and CDR2: LNHDA and SQIVND (reference sequence). The CDR3 sequence is CASSFGRRDGYTF. For the CDR3, the DNA is TGTGCCAGTAGTTTTGGACGTCGGGACGGCTACACCTTC.

This clonotype was seen once. The CDR3 DNA reads as TGCAGTGCTAGAGTGGGGGCAGCAGCGGAGACCCAGTACTTC. It codes for CSARVGAAAETQYF. V is TRBV20-1 and J is TRBJ2-5, with a possible D match to TRBD1 (6 bases). Deletions cut 1 base from V and 5 bases from J, with 14 bases between. CDR3 length: 14 residues. Germline V gene lookup returns CDR1 DFQATT and CDR2 SNEGSKA (reference sequence).

This clonotype occurred many times. The CDR3 end shows no conserved phenylalanine or tryptophan, and so a read error is likely. V and J are TRBV11-2 and TRBJ1-2, with a weak D call TRBD1 (5 bases). The V and J ends lost 4 bases and 1 base respectively, with 16 bases between them. The CDR3 covers 16 residues. From germline, CDR1 is SGHAT and CDR2 FQNNGV. The chain's CDR3 is CASSSPTGRGNYGYTY. CDR3 DNA: TGTGCCAGCAGCTCTCCTACGGGGAGGGGTAACTATGGCTACACCTAC.

There are many counts of this clonotype. The V call is TRBV9, the J call TRBJ2-5; D gene ambiguous. The CDR3 runs 14 residues. The V end was cut by 4 bases, the J end by 3 bases, with 13 bases between. Germline-derived CDR1 and CDR2 are SGDLS and YYNGEE. Here the CDR3 reads CASSPEVAEETQYF. Written as DNA, the CDR3 is TGTGCCAGCAGCCCCGAGGTCGCAGAAGAGACCCAGTACTTC.

This clonotype was detected many times. The V call is TRBV9, the J call TRBJ2-5, with D possibly being TRBD2 (5 bases). Trimming pared 2 bases from V and 5 bases from J, leaving 13 bases between. Germline values: CDR1 SGDLS, CDR2 YYNGEE. The CDR3 consists of 14 residues. This CDR3 is CASSVLTGGETQYF. For the CDR3, the DNA is TGTGCCAGCAGCGTGTTAACTGGCGGGGAGACCCAGTACTTC.

This clonotype was counted at least ten times. This sequence joins TRBV28 and TRBJ1-5; TRBD1 agrees at 7 bases. The CDR3 has 15 residues. With 6 bases clipped from V and 6 bases from J, the junction kept 11 bases outside the gene matches. Per germline, CDR1 MDHEN and CDR2 SYDVKM. The CDR3 spells CASRMTGRVGQPQHF. As DNA, the CDR3 is TGTGCCAGCAGGATGACAGGGCGTGTTGGTCAGCCCCAGCATTTT.

This clonotype was recorded many times. The J gene is TRBJ2-7, the V gene TRBV9, with D perhaps TRBD2 (5 bases). The CDR3 has 15 residues. Germline lookup yields CDR1 SGDLS and CDR2 YYNGEE. The V end was cut by 1 base, the J end by 2 bases, with 13 bases between. The CDR3 coding sequence is TGTGCCAGCAGCGTACAGGCTAGCCCGGCCTACGAGCAGTACTTC. As protein: CASSVQASPAYEQYF.

This clonotype was seen repeatedly, ten times or more. The rearrangement joins TRBV15 to TRBJ1-6; maybe TRBD1 (5 bases). CDR1 LNHNV and CDR2 YYDKDF come from the germline V gene (reference sequence). The CDR3 runs to 14 residues. V dropped 1 base and J dropped 10 bases, with 11 bases sitting between them. DNA for the CDR3: TGTGCCACCAGCAGAGGCCCGGGGGGATCACCCCTCCACTTT. Protein sequence: CATSRGPGGSPLHF.

This clonotype appeared many times. This sequence joins TRBV27 and TRBJ2-5; D remains unclear. Trimming cost V 6 bases and J 2 bases, with 13 bases left between them. This CDR3 is built from 14 residues. Germline assignment: CDR1 MNHEY and CDR2 SMNVEV (reference sequence). The CDR3 coding sequence is TGTGCCAGCAGGGACGCAGGTTTACAAGAGACCCAGTACTTC. Protein product: CASRDAGLQETQYF.